This TCR beta chain was documented in a study of blood T cell repertoires in COVID-19. Study-level background: COVID-19 samples collected from the United States, Italy and Spain covered acute and convalescent phases. Nucleic acid was either cDNA or gDNA, and it came from T cells, B-cell-depleted T cells, or PBMCs.

TCRdb's copy holds only in-frame clones and misses some; the assay was immunoSEQ multiplex PCR. This table has roughly 200,000 clones, more than 65% appearing once. Sequenced: peripheral blood. The receptor's source is a human donor in a cohort sampled during active COVID-19.

CDR3 DNA: TGTGCCAGTAGTATTAACCCTAGCGGACCTTACGAGCAGTACTTC. Amino acid sequence: CASSINPSGPYEQYF. The chain employs TRBV19 and TRBJ2-7; TRBD2 matches 7 bases. Germline CDR1 and CDR2: LNHDA and SQIVND (reference sequence). The CDR3 contains 15 residues. V lost 3 bases and J lost 4; bases outside the gene matches: 9.